The clone carrying this T cell receptor (beta chain) showed up just a few times. Original processing methods: For nucleated cells, counts were estimated from reference gene primer amplification. Sequenced by immunoSEQ multiplex PCR; TCRdb stores in-frame clones only, minus some. For V, J and clone size, that table is used; D and trimming come from the DNA. The sample has about 250,000 clones; over 80% are singletons. Germline CDR1 SGHTA, CDR2 FQGNSA. J lost 3 bases, V lost 5 bases, and 8 bases had no gene match. The CDR3 runs to 15 residues. The source of the sample is a study of blood T cell repertoires in COVID-19. About the study: Donors in the United States, Italy and Spain gave samples during acute or convalescent COVID-19. Sample material is recorded as cDNA or gDNA derived from T cells, B-cell-depleted T cells, or PBMCs.

The chain recombines TRBV7-2 with TRBJ2-7, with 9 bases lining up with TRBD1. The TCR originated in a middle-aged man with acute or convalescent COVID-19. Specimen: peripheral blood. CDR3 residues: CASSRTGTGNYEQYF. The CDR3 region has the DNA TGTGCCAGCAGCAGGACCGGGACAGGGAACTACGAGCAGTACTTC.